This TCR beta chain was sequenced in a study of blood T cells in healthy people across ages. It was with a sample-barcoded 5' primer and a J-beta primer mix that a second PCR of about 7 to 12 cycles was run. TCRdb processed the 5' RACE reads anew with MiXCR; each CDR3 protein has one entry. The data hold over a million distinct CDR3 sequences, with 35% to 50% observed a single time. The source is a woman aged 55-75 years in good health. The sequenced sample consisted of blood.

The CDR3 coding sequence is TGTGCCAGCAGTCCGGGGACACTCGGGGAGAACACTGAAGCTTTCTTT. It specifies CASSPGTLGENTEAFF. This chain connects TRBV12-3 or TRBV12-4 to TRBJ1-1; perhaps TRBD1 as D (6 bases). Between the trimmed V and J ends, which lost 5 bases and 1 base, there was a span of 17 bases. CDR3 length equals 16 residues.